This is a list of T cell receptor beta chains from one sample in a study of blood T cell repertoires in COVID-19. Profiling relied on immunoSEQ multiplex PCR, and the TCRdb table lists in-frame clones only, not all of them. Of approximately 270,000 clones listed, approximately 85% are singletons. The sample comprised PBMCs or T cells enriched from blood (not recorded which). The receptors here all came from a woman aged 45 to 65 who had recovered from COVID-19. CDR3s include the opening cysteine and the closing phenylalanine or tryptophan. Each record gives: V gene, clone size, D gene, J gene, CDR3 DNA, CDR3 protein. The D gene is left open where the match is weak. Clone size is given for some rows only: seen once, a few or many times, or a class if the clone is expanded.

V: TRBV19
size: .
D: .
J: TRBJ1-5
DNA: TGTGCCAGTAGTTTATGGCGACAGTTCCTTCCCCAGCCCCAGCATTTT
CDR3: CASSLWRQFLPQPQHF

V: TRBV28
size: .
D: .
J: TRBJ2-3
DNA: TGTGCCAGCAGTTTCCTCCAGCGGAGCACAGATACGCAGTATTTT
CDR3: CASSFLQRSTDTQYF

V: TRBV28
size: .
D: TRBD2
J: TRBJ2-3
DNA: TGTGCCAGCAGTTCGAGTCTAGCGGGAGTTGGAGATACGCAGTATTTT
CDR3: CASSSSLAGVGDTQYF

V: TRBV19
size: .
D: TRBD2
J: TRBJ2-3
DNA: TGTGCCAGTAGTGGGAGACTAGCGGCGCTGGATACGCAGTATTTT
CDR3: CASSGRLAALDTQYF

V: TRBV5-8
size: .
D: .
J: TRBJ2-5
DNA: TGTGCCACCGGTTGGGAGACCCAGTACTTC
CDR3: CATGWETQYF

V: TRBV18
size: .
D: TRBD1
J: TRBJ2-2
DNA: TGTGCCAGCTCACCACTACGCCCCGGGACAGGGGGTCACACCGGGGAGCTGTTTTTT
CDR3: CASSPLRPGTGGHTGELFF

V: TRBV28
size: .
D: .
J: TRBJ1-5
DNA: TGTGCCAGCAGTTCACAGATTCAGCCCCAGCATTTT
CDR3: CASSSQIQPQHF

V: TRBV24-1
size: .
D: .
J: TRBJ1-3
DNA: TGTGCCACCAGTGATCCCAGGGGATCTGGAAACACCATATATTTT
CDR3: CATSDPRGSGNTIYF

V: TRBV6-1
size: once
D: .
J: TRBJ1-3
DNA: TGTGCCAGCAGTGAAGTAGGGGCTCTAGGAAACACCATATATTTT
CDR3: CASSEVGALGNTIYF

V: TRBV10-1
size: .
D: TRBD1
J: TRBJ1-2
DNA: TGCGCCAGCAGTCCGACAGGGAGCTATGGCTACACCTTC
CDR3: CASSPTGSYGYTF

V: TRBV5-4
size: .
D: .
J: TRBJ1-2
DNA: TGTGCCAGCAGCTTGAGGGCCATGGGGGGTGGCTACACCTTC
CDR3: CASSLRAMGGGYTF

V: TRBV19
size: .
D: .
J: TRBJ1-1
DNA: TGTGCCAGTAGTACGAGGAGGGCGAACACTGAAGCTTTCTTT
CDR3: CASSTRRANTEAFF

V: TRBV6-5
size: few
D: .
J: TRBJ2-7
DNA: TGTGCCTCGCGGAGGGGGGGCTCCTACGAGCAGTACTTC
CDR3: CASRRGGSYEQYF

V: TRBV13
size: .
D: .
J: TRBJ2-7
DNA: TGTGCCAGCAGCTCGTCCCCGTCCCAGGGTTTCGGCGAGCAGTACTTC
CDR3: CASSSSPSQGFGEQYF

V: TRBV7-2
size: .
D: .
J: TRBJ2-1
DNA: TGTGCCAGCAGCTTAGTTTTTCCGGGAGAGGGTGAGCAGTTCTTC
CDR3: CASSLVFPGEGEQFF

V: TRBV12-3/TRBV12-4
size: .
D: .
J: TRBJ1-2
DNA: TGTGCCAGCAGTCGAGGATATGGCTACACCTTC
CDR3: CASSRGYGYTF

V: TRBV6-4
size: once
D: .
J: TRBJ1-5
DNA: TGTGCCAGCAGTGCCCCGTGGCCCCAGCATTTT
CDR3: CASSAPWPQHF

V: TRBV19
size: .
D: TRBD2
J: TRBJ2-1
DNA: TGTGCCAGTAGCCTACTAGCGGACTCCTACAATGAGCAGTTCTTC
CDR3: CASSLLADSYNEQFF

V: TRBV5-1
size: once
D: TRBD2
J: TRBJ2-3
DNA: TGCGCCAGCAGCTTGGGGACTAGCGGGGAGGATACGCAGTATTTT
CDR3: CASSLGTSGEDTQYF

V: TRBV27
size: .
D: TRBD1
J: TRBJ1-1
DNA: TGTGCCAGCAGTGAGGACAGGACTAACACTGAAGCTTTCTTT
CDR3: CASSEDRTNTEAFF

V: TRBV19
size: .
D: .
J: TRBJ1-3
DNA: TGTGCCAGTAGGGACGGCCAGGGAAGAAACACCATATATTTT
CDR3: CASRDGQGRNTIYF

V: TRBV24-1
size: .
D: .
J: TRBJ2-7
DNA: TGTGCCACCAGTGATTTTCCCTTTTCTTGGAGGGGCCCCTACGAGCAGTACTTC
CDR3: CATSDFPFSWRGPYEQYF

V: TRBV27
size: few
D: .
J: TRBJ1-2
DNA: TGTGCCAGCAGTCTGCAGGGGTCGAGCTACACCTTC
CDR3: CASSLQGSSYTF

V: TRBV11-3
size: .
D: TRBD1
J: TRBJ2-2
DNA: TGTGCCAGCAGCACTCGACAGGGACGGGAGCTGTTTTTT
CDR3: CASSTRQGRELFF

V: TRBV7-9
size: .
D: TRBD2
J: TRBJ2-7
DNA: TGTGCCAGCAGCCCCCCCTCAGCGGGATACAGCGAGCAGTACTTC
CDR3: CASSPPSAGYSEQYF

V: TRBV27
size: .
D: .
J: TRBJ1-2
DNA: TGTGCCAGCAGTCTACAGGGAGGGGGGTTCTATGGCTACACCTTC
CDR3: CASSLQGGGFYGYTF

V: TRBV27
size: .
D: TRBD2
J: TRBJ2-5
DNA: TGTGCCAGCAGTTTAATAGCGGGAGGGTCCAGTCGGACCCAGTACTTC
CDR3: CASSLIAGGSSRTQYF

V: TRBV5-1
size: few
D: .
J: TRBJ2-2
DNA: TGCGCCAGCAGCTGGCCAAGAAACACCGGGGAGCTGTTTTTT
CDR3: CASSWPRNTGELFF

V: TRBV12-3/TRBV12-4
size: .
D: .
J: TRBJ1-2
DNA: TGTGCCAGCAGTACAGGAAACTATGGCTACACCTTC
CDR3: CASSTGNYGYTF

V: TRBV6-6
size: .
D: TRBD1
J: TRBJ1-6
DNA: TGTGCCAGCAGACCCCCGACAGGGTTAATGAATTCACCCCTCCACTTT
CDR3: CASRPPTGLMNSPLHF

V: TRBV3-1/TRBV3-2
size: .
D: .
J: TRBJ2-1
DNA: TGTGCCAGCAGCCAAGACGGTCTCTTAAACAATGAGCAGTTCTTC
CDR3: CASSQDGLLNNEQFF

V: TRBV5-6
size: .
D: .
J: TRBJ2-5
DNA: TGTGCCAGCAGCTTCGGGGAGACCCAGTACTTC
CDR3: CASSFGETQYF

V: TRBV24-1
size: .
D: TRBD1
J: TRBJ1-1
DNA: TGTGCCACCAAAGACAGGGTAAGAACTGAAGCTTTCTTT
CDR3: CATKDRVRTEAFF

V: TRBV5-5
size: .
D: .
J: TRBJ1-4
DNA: TGTGCCAGCAGCACATCAGGGGCACCTAATGAAAAACTGTTTTTT
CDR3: CASSTSGAPNEKLFF

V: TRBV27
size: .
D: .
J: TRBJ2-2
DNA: TGTGCCAGCAGTTTATATGGGAGGACCGGGGAGCTGTTTTTT
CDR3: CASSLYGRTGELFF

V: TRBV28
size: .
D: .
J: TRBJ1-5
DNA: TGTGCCAGCAGTTTTTATTTGGGCCGAAGCAATCAGCCCCAGCATTTT
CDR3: CASSFYLGRSNQPQHF

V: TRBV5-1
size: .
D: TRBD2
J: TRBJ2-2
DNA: TGCGCCAGCCATTTAGCGGGAGGGGAAACCGGGGAGCTGTTTTTT
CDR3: CASHLAGGETGELFF

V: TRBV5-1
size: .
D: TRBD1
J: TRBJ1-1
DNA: TGCGCCAGCAGCCTCGACAGGGCGGGCGACACTGAAGCTTTCTTT
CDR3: CASSLDRAGDTEAFF

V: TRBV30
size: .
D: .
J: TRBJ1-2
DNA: TGTGCCTCCAGGCCCTACGAATATGGCTACACCTTC
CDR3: CASRPYEYGYTF

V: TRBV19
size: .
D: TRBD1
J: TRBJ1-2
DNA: TGTGCCAGTAGTGCCGGGACAGGGAACTATGGCTACACCTTC
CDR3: CASSAGTGNYGYTF

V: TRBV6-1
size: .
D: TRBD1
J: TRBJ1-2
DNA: TGTGCCAGCAGTGAGACAGGGCTCGATGGCTACACCTTC
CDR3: CASSETGLDGYTF

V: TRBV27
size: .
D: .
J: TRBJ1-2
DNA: TGTGCCAGCAGGCCGCCAGGAACTGACTACACCTTC
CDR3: CASRPPGTDYTF

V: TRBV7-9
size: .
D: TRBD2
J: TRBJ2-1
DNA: TGTGCCAGCAGACCCAGGACTAGCGGGCCCATCTACAATGAGCAGTTCTTC
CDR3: CASRPRTSGPIYNEQFF

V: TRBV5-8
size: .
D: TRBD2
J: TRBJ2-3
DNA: TGTGCCAGCAGCTTGGAACTAGCGTTCACAGATACGCAGTATTTT
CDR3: CASSLELAFTDTQYF

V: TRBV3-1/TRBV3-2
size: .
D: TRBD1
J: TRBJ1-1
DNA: TGTGCCAGCAGCCAAGGACAGGGATCGGGAACTGAAGCTTTCTTT
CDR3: CASSQGQGSGTEAFF

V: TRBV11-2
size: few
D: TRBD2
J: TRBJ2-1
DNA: TGTGCCAGCAGCGCCCGACTAGCGGGGGGCGACAATGAGCAGTTCTTC
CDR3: CASSARLAGGDNEQFF

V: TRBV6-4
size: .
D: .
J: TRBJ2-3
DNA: TGTGCCAGCAGTGAACTACCCCGAGATACGCAGTATTTT
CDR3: CASSELPRDTQYF

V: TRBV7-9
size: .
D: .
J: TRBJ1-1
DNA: TGTGCCAGCAGCTTCCCATCGGGGGGCTTGGGCACTGAAGCTTTCTTT
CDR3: CASSFPSGGLGTEAFF

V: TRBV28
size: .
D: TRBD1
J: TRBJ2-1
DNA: TGTGCCAGCAACCTTCCAGGGGGAGAGTCCTACAATGAGCAGTTCTTC
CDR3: CASNLPGGESYNEQFF

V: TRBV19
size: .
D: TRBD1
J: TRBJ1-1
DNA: TGTGCCAGTAGATTCTCAGGGGGCGGGAACACTGAAGCTTTCTTT
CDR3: CASRFSGGGNTEAFF

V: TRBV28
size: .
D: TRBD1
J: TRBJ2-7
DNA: TGTGCCAGCAGTTCAGACAGGGGGGAAAGCTCCTACGAGCAGTACTTC
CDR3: CASSSDRGESSYEQYF

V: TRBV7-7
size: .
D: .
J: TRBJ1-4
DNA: TGTGCTAGCAGCCCCGGGGGGGCCTATAATGAAAAACTGTTTTTT
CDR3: CASSPGGAYNEKLFF

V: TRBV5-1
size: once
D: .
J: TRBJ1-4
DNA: TGCGCCAGCAGCTTCAAGGCGCGGCTAGAAAAACTGTTTTTT
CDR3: CASSFKARLEKLFF

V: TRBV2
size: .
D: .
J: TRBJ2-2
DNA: TGTGCCAGCAGTGAAGGACTGGTCACCGGGGAGCTGTTTTTT
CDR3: CASSEGLVTGELFF

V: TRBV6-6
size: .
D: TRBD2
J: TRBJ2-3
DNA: TGTGCCAGCAGTCCACTGGGATGGACTAGCGGGATCACAGATACGCAGTATTTT
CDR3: CASSPLGWTSGITDTQYF

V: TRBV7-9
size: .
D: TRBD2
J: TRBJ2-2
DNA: TGTGCCAGCAGCTTCGGACTAGCGGGCGGGGAGCTGTTTTTT
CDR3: CASSFGLAGGELFF